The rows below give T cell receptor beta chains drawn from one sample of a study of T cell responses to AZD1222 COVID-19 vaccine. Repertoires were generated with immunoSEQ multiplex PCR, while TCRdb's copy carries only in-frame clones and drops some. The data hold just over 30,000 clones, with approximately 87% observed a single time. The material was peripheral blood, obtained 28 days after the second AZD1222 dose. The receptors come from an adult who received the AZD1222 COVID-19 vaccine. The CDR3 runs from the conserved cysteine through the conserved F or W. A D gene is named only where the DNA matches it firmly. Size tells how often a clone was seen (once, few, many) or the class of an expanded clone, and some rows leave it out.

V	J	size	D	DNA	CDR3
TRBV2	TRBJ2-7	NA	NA	TGTGCCAGCGGGGTGGGGATTTCCTACGAGCAGTACTTC	CASGVGISYEQYF
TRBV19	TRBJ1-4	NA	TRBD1	TGTGCCAGTAGTGAACGGACAGGGGATGAAAAACTGTTTTTT	CASSERTGDEKLFF
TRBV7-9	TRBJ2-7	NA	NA	TGTGCCAGCAGCCCTAGTTTTACTAGTAGGCTCTACGAGCAGTACTTC	CASSPSFTSRLYEQYF
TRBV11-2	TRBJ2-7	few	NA	TGTGCCAGCAGCTTAGCGGGCTACGGCTACGAGCAGTACTTC	CASSLAGYGYEQYF
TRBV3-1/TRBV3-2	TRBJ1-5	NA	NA	TGTGCCAGCAGCCAAAGCCTAGGGGAAGGCAATCAGCCCCAGCATTTT	CASSQSLGEGNQPQHF
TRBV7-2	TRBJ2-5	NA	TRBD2	TGTGCCAGCAGCTTAGCGCTAGCGGGGGGCCAAGAGACCCAGTACTTC	CASSLALAGGQETQYF
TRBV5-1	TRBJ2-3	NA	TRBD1	TGCGCCAGCAGCTTGGCCGGACAGGACCCAGATACGCAGTATTTT	CASSLAGQDPDTQYF
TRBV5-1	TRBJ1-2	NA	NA	TGCGCCAGCAGCTTGGGTGGCACGGACTCACCTGGCTACACCTTC	CASSLGGTDSPGYTF
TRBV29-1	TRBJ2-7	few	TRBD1	TGCAGCACATCCGGGACAGGGGGACCCGAGCAGTACTTC	CSTSGTGGPEQYF
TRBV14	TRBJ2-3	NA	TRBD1	TGTGCCAGCAGCCAGGGGACAGCCTCTAGCACAGATACGCAGTATTTT	CASSQGTASSTDTQYF
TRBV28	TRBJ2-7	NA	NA	TGTGCCAGCAGTTCAGGGGCCCTGCCCTACGAGCAGTACTTC	CASSSGALPYEQYF
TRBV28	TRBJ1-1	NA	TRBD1	TGTGCCACGACCCGGGACAGGGTAACTGAAGCTTTCTTT	CATTRDRVTEAFF
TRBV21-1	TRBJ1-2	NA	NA	TGTGCCAGCAGGGACAGAAGAAACTATGGCTACACCTTC	CASRDRRNYGYTF
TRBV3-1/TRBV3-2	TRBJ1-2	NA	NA	TGTGCCAGCAGCCAAGAAATGCGGGTTGTCGCCTTC	CASSQEMRVVAF
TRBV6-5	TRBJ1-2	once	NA	TGTGCCAGCAAAATTTCCGGGACAAACTATGGCTACACCTTC	CASKISGTNYGYTF
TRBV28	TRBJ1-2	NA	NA	TGTGCCAGCACAAGAGGTTTTGGCTACACCTTC	CASTRGFGYTF
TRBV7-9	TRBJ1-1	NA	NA	TGTGCCAGCAGCTTTCTCGAGAACACTGAAGCTTTCTTT	CASSFLENTEAFF
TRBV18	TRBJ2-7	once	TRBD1	TGTGCCAGCACATATGCACCGGGACAGGGTAGCGAGCAGTACTTC	CASTYAPGQGSEQYF
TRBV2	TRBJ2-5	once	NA	TGTGCCAGCAGACAAGCTCTCCAAGAGACCCAGTACTTC	CASRQALQETQYF
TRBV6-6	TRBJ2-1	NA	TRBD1	TGTGCCAGCAGCTTGGGACAGGGGGCTCGGGATGAGCAGTTCTTC	CASSLGQGARDEQFF
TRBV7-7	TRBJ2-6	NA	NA	TGTGCTAGCAGCTCTACTACAGGGAGCTCTGGGGCCAACGTCCTGACTTTC	CASSSTTGSSGANVLTF
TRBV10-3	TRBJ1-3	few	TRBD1	TGTGCCATCAGTGAGTCGGCAGGGGGAGGTGGAAACACCATATATTTT	CAISESAGGGGNTIYF
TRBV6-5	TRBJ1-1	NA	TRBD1	TGTGCCAGCAGCAATTGGGACAGCCTGAACACTGAAGCTTTCTTT	CASSNWDSLNTEAFF
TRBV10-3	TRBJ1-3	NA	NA	TGTGCCATCACTCCGGGGCCCTCTGGAAACACCATATATTTT	CAITPGPSGNTIYF
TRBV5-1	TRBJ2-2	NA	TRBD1	TGCGCCAGCAGCCCGGGACAGGGAGGAGGGGAGCTGTTTTTT	CASSPGQGGGELFF
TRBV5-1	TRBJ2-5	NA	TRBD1	TGCGCCAGCAGCCCCCCAGGGACAGGGCTATCACAAGAGACCCAGTACTTC	CASSPPGTGLSQETQYF
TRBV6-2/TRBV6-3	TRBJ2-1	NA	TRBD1	TGTGCCAGCAGTCTGTGGGACAGGTGGAGTGAGCAGTTCTTC	CASSLWDRWSEQFF
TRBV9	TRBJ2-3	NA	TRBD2	TGTGCCAGCACACCGGGGGGGCCTATAGATACGCAGTATTTT	CASTPGGPIDTQYF
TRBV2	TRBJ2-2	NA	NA	TGTGCCAGCCAATTTTATCTAACCGGGGAGCTGTTTTTT	CASQFYLTGELFF
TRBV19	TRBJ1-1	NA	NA	TGTGCCAGTAGTACGTCCCTTTCGAACACTGAAGCTTTCTTT	CASSTSLSNTEAFF
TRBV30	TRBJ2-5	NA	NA	TGTGCCTGGAGTAGGTCGGGGCAAGAGACCCAGTACTTC	CAWSRSGQETQYF
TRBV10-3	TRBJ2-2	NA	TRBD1	TGTGCCATCAGTCAGGGGGCAACCACCGGGGAGCTGTTTTTT	CAISQGATTGELFF
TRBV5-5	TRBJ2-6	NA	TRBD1	TGTGCCAGCAGCTTAGGGACAGGGACATACTACTCTGGGGCCAACGTCCTGACTTTC	CASSLGTGTYYSGANVLTF
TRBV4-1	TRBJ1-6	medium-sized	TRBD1	TGCGCCAGCAGCCAATTGGGACAGACCACCTTTAATTCACCCCTCCACTTT	CASSQLGQTTFNSPLHF
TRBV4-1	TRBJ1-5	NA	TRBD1	TGCGCCAGCAGCCAAGTGACAGGGCTCAATCAGCCCCAGCATTTT	CASSQVTGLNQPQHF
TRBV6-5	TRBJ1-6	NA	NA	TGTGCCAGCAGTTACTCTAGCGGAAAGGATTCACCCCTCCACTTT	CASSYSSGKDSPLHF
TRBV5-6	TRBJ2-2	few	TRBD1	TGTGCCAGCAGCCCTTTTGGGACAGCGGACACCGGGGAGCTGTTTTTT	CASSPFGTADTGELFF
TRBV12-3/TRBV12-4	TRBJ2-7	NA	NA	TGTGCCAGCAGTTTGTCGGGGTCCTACGAGCAGTACTTC	CASSLSGSYEQYF
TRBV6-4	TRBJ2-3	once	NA	TGTGCCAGCAGTGAGGCAGACACAGATACGCAGTATTTT	CASSEADTDTQYF
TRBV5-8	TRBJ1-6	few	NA	TGTGCCAGCAGCTTGAGTCGTTCACCCCTCCACTTT	CASSLSRSPLHF
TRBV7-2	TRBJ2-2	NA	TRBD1	TGTGCCAGCAGCCCGGCGCCCGACAGGGCTTACGGGGAGCTGTTTTTT	CASSPAPDRAYGELFF
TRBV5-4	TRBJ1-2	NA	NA	TGTGCCAGCAGCTTTGAGGGAGACAGCTATGGCTACACCTTC	CASSFEGDSYGYTF
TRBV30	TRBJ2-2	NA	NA	TGTGCCTGGAGTAGAAGGGTCCTAACCTCTACCGGGGAGCTGTTTTTT	CAWSRRVLTSTGELFF
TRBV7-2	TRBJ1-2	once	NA	TGTGCCAGCAGCCCAAGAGGGGGGTCCGACTATGGCTACACCTTC	CASSPRGGSDYGYTF
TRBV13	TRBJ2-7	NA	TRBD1	TGTGCCAGCAGCTCGAGGCTCGGGACAGGGATTATCAACGAGCAGTACTTC	CASSSRLGTGIINEQYF
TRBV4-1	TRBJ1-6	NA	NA	TGCGCCAGCAGCCTGGCCGGGCAGTATAATTCACCCCTCCACTTT	CASSLAGQYNSPLHF
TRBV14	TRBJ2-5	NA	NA	TGTGCCAGCAGCCCATACCGGGACGTAGGAGAGACCCAGTACTTC	CASSPYRDVGETQYF
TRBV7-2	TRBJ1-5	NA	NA	TGTGCCAGCAGCTACGCCAGCGTCGATCGTACCCAGCATTTT	CASSYASVDRTQHF
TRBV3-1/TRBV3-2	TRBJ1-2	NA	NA	TGTGCCAGCAGGGGAGGGCAGCGCGGCTACACCTTC	CASRGGQRGYTF
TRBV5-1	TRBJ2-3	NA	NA	TGCGCCAGCAGTCTTAGCGCGGTGCCCCCAGATACGCAGTATTTT	CASSLSAVPPDTQYF
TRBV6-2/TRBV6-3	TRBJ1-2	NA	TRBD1	TGTGCCAGCAGCGACAGGGACACCTCCTACTATGGCTACACCTTC	CASSDRDTSYYGYTF
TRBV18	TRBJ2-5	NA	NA	TGTGCCAGCTCACAATCACAGGGACAAGAGACCCAGTACTTC	CASSQSQGQETQYF
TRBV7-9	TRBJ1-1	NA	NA	TGTGCCAGCAGCCCCTACAGGGACACTGAAGCTTTCTTT	CASSPYRDTEAFF
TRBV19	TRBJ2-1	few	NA	TGTGCCAGTAGTAACCTCCGGGACGGTTACAATGAGCAGTTCTTC	CASSNLRDGYNEQFF
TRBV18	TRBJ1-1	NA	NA	TGTGCCAGCTCACCCCAAGAACTTCAGGGCGAAACTGAAGCTTTCTTT	CASSPQELQGETEAFF
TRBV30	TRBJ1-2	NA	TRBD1	TGTGCCTGCGACAGGGGGGGCTATGGCTACACCTTC	CACDRGGYGYTF
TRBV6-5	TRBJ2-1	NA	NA	TGTGCCAGCAGTTACATGGGCTTCAATGAGCAGTTCTTC	CASSYMGFNEQFF
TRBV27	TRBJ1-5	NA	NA	TGTGCCAGCAGATCCTACGGGGGCCAGGGGCCCCAGCATTTT	CASRSYGGQGPQHF
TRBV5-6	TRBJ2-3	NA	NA	TGTGCCAGCAGCCCTAGACTACAGGTTTTCACAGATACGCAGTATTTT	CASSPRLQVFTDTQYF